Following are 28 T cell receptor beta chains from one sample sequenced in a study of post-analysis software for immune sequencing data. Their recognized antigens are unknown. Whole-study results and caveats: Compared with controls, patients had more of about 5 TRBV segments, including TRBV5-6, TRBV5-1 and TRBV20-1.

Presence of unique molecular identifiers characterized the TCR beta cDNA libraries. TCRdb analysed the PCR reads with MiXCR anew, one entry per CDR3 protein. The repertoire holds under 650,000 distinct CDR3 sequences, with roughly 47% as singletons. The sequenced sample consisted of blood. Receptors originate from a girl aged 5-17 years with multiple sclerosis.

The sample holds one count of this clonotype. V usage is TRBV12-3 or TRBV12-4 and J usage is TRBJ1-2; 7 bases are shared with TRBD1. V lost 3 bases and J lost 1; bases outside the gene matches: 5. The CDR3 totals 15 residues. CDR3 nucleotides: TGTGCCAGCAGTTTTAGGGGGCCACTTAACTATGGCTACACCTTC. This gives the protein CASSFRGPLNYGYTF.

This chain's CDR3 is CASSSTGVPDTQYF. CDR3 nucleotides: TGTGCCAGCAGTTCCACAGGGGTTCCAGATACGCAGTATTTT. This rearrangement joins TRBV12-3 or TRBV12-4 to TRBJ2-3; TRBD1 aligns across 7 bases. This CDR3 spans 14 amino acids. V shed 4 bases and J 4 bases; nucleotides not matched to a gene: 5.

The V call is TRBV29-1, the J call TRBJ2-5, with D maybe TRBD1 (6 bases). This CDR3 is 11 amino acids long. CDR1 and CDR2 from the germline V gene are SQVTM and ANQGSEA. V was shortened by 8 bases and J by 5 bases, with 12 bases between the two germline ends. The CDR3 loop is CSINRDETQYF. The CDR3 DNA is TGCAGCATCAACAGGGATGAGACCCAGTACTTC.

This clonotype was seen a few times. V usage is TRBV12-3 or TRBV12-4 and J usage is TRBJ2-1; TRBD2 might be the D (5 bases). With 3 bases removed from V and 8 bases from J, the gap between germline ends came to 11 bases. This CDR3 has 13 residues. The CDR3 sequence is CASSFKGEDEQFF. The CDR3 DNA is TGTGCCAGCAGTTTCAAGGGAGAAGATGAGCAGTTCTTC.

This clonotype has a handful of counts. The chain recombines TRBV7-2 with TRBJ1-2; the D is unclear. The germline gives CDR1 SGHTA, CDR2 FQGNSA. The germline V and J ends were trimmed by 8 bases and 2 bases, with 6 bases remaining between them. The CDR3 loop spans 11 amino acids. This CDR3 is CASAKNYGYTF. The CDR3 region has the DNA TGTGCCAGCGCGAAGAACTATGGCTACACCTTC.

This clonotype showed up just a few times. CDR3 coding DNA: TGTGCCAGCAGTCCAGGAGGGGACAGGCGCCCTTATGGCTACACCTTC. This codes for CASSPGGDRRPYGYTF. The chain couples TRBV12-3 or TRBV12-4 to TRBJ1-2; 8 nucleotides agree with TRBD1. With V trimmed by 5 bases and J by 5 bases, 13 bases remained unmatched. This CDR3 spans 16 amino acids.

This clonotype was seen once. V is TRBV20-1 and J is TRBJ2-1; 12 bases fit TRBD2. V shed 3 bases, J shed 8 bases, and the junction held 5 bases outside the gene matches. The CDR3 covers 14 residues. The germline V gene has CDR1 DFQATT and CDR2 SNEGSKA (reference sequence). CDR3 nucleotide sequence: TGCAGTGCTAGGACTAGCGGGAGTCAAGATGAGCAGTTCTTC. This gives the protein CSARTSGSQDEQFF.

The chain is built from TRBV20-1 and TRBJ2-7; D is ambiguous. Germline V gene sequence: CDR1 DFQATT, CDR2 SNEGSKA (reference sequence). The CDR3 runs to 14 residues. Trimming removed 3 bases from V and 3 bases from J, with 15 bases in between. The DNA of the CDR3 is TGCAGTGCTAGCAGCGTAGGGAATTACTACGAGCAGTACTTC. Its protein is CSASSVGNYYEQYF.

V gene TRBV20-1 combines with J gene TRBJ1-4, with 8 bases lining up with TRBD1. The germline V gene encodes CDR1 DFQATT and CDR2 SNEGSKA (reference sequence). The CDR3 contains 14 residues. The V gene end was trimmed by 6 bases and the J gene end by 5 bases; junction bases not matched to a gene: 8. The CDR3: CSARDRSWNEKLFF. The CDR3 DNA reads as TGCAGTGCCCGGGACAGGAGTTGGAATGAAAAACTGTTTTTT.

This chain joins TRBV12-3 or TRBV12-4 and TRBJ2-7; 11 nucleotides agree with TRBD2. J gave up 3 bases and V 4 bases, and 5 bases lay outside the gene matches. This CDR3 spans 15 amino acids. Written as DNA, the CDR3 is TGTGCCAGCAGTTCGGGACTAGCGGACCTCTACGAGCAGTACTTC. Translated, it gives CASSSGLADLYEQYF.

The J gene is TRBJ1-2, the V gene TRBV12-3 or TRBV12-4, with a tentative D call TRBD1 (5 bases). V lost 10 bases and J 0 bases, leaving 21 bases between the germline ends. The CDR3 is 16 amino acids. The chain's CDR3 is CATKGSWRGSNYGYTF. CDR3 nucleotides: TGTGCCACCAAAGGGAGCTGGAGGGGTTCTAACTATGGCTACACCTTC.

The gene calls are TRBV7-2 and TRBJ2-5; TRBD2 agrees at 8 bases. The assigned J gene may be wrong: the sequence end matches TRBJ2-7 better. The CDR3 has 13 amino acids. Germline V gene sequence: CDR1 SGHTA, CDR2 FQGNSA. The DNA of the CDR3 is TGTGCCAGCAGCCGGGGGGGGAACCACGAGCAGTACTTC. Encoded protein: CASSRGGNHEQYF.

The chain uses TRBV2 and TRBJ1-2, with D perhaps TRBD1 (5 bases). Per germline, CDR1 SNHLY and CDR2 FYNNEI. CDR3 length: 18 amino acids. V lost 3 bases to trimming and J lost 2 bases, with 22 bases between them. In DNA form, the CDR3 reads TGTGCCAGCAGTGACCCTCGACAGCCAGGTTTGACCAACTATGGCTACACCTTC. Its protein product is CASSDPRQPGLTNYGYTF.

A single count supports this clonotype. The chain couples TRBV12-3 or TRBV12-4 to TRBJ2-7, with TRBD1 identical over 9 bases. Trimming cost V 5 bases and J 2 bases; bases outside gene matches: 4. The CDR3 has 14 amino acids. The CDR3 DNA reads as TGTGCCAGCAGTCCGACAGGGGGGGCCTACGAGCAGTACTTC. This gives the protein CASSPTGGAYEQYF.

The J gene is TRBJ2-7, the V gene TRBV7-9; D is unresolved. Germline V lookup: CDR1 SEHNR, CDR2 FQNEAQ (reference sequence). V was pared by 4 bases and J by 2 bases, with 9 bases between. The CDR3 is made up of 13 amino acids. For the CDR3, the DNA is TGTGCCAGCAGCTACACAGCCACCTACGAGCAGTACTTC. It translates to CASSYTATYEQYF.

This clonotype was seen more than once but under ten times. This rearrangement joins TRBV6-6 to TRBJ2-5; D perhaps matches TRBD2 (5 bases). The V gene's germline CDR1 is MNHNY and CDR2 SVGAGI (reference sequence). The length of the CDR3 is 13 residues. The germline V and J ends were trimmed by 5 bases and 9 bases, with 16 bases remaining between them. CDR3 sequence: CASSSGTNGSQYF. The DNA of the CDR3 is TGTGCCAGCAGTAGCGGCACAAATGGGTCCCAGTACTTC.

In regard to this clonotype: At one end, the junction sequence differs from germline, possibly due to a read error. The chain has TRBV7-3 and TRBJ2-3; TRBD2 aligns across 11 bases. Germline CDR1 and CDR2: SGHTA and FQGTGA. The CDR3 runs to 14 residues. The CDR3 DNA reads TGTGCCAGCAGCCAGGGACTAGCGGCAGATATGCAGTATTTT. As protein: CASSQGLAADMQYF.

This chain links TRBV29-1 with TRBJ1-2, with 7 bases fitting TRBD1. Germline values: CDR1 SQVTM, CDR2 ANQGSEA. CDR3 length equals 12 residues. The V gene end was trimmed by 3 bases and the J gene end by 4 bases; junction bases not matched to a gene: 2. CDR3 sequence reads: CSVDRDSYGYTF. Here the CDR3 DNA reads TGCAGCGTTGACCGGGACAGCTATGGCTACACCTTC.

Written as DNA, the CDR3 is TGTGCCACCAGCCTAGGGGAGCAGGGGGGCTCCTATGGCTACACCTTC. Protein product: CATSLGEQGGSYGYTF. The genes are TRBV15 and TRBJ1-2; 7 nucleotides line up with TRBD1. V was clipped by 5 bases and J by 4 bases; unmatched bases: 13. Germline CDR1 reads LNHNV; CDR2 reads YYDKDF (reference sequence). CDR3 length: 16 residues.

The chain uses TRBV5-1 and TRBJ1-4, with D possibly matching TRBD1 (5 bases). Germline values: CDR1 SGHRS, CDR2 YFSETQ. This CDR3 spans 14 amino acids. With 6 bases removed from V and 12 bases from J, the gap between germline ends came to 21 bases. CDR3 sequence: CASTWGDARGELFF. The CDR3 DNA follows: TGCGCCAGCACCTGGGGGGATGCTAGGGGTGAACTGTTTTTT.

This rearrangement joins TRBV27 to TRBJ2-7; D ambiguous. The J call is doubtful: the DNA matches TRBJ2-5 better. CDR3 length: 13 residues. Germline lookup yields CDR1 MNHEY and CDR2 SMNVEV (reference sequence). The CDR3 reads CASSLSSLETQYF. In DNA, the CDR3 is TGTGCCAGCAGTTTATCTTCCCTAGAGACCCAGTACTTC.

J is TRBJ2-1 and V is TRBV5-5, with TRBD2 matching over 9 bases. V lost 1 base, J lost 8 bases, and 7 bases stayed unmatched. Per the germline V gene, CDR1 is SGHKS and CDR2 is YYEKEE (reference sequence). The CDR3 loop spans 15 amino acids. The CDR3 bases are TGTGCCAGCAGCTTGCGACTAGCGGAGATCTATGAGCAGTTCTTC. It translates to CASSLRLAEIYEQFF.

This clonotype was observed a few times. The chain has TRBV12-3 or TRBV12-4 and TRBJ2-1; D gene uncertain. Trimming pared 3 bases from V and 11 bases from J, leaving 11 bases between. The CDR3 totals 12 residues. CDR3: CASSLAFDKQFF. Here the CDR3 DNA reads TGTGCCAGCAGTTTGGCTTTTGACAAGCAGTTCTTC.

This clonotype was counted a single time. At one end, the junction sequence differs from germline, possibly due to a read error. The chain employs TRBV10-3 and TRBJ1-1; TRBD1 might be the D (5 bases). The germline V gene has CDR1 ENHRY and CDR2 SYGVKD. This CDR3 is built from 14 residues. Here the CDR3 reads CAVSESGRVTEAFF. Here the CDR3 DNA reads TGTGCCGTCAGTGAGTCGGGCAGGGTGACTGAAGCTTTCTTT.

This clonotype was seen more than once but under ten times. The chain combines TRBV12-3 or TRBV12-4 with TRBJ2-5, with D uncertain. This CDR3 region has 13 residues. Trimming shortened V by 4 bases and J by 1 base, and 7 bases separated the two germline ends. DNA of the CDR3: TGTGCCAGCAGTTGGGCCCGCCAAGAGACCCAGTACTTC. Its translation: CASSWARQETQYF.

The chain is built from TRBV2 and TRBJ2-7; D gene ambiguous. Trimming removed 2 bases at V and 2 bases at J, with 16 bases between. In germline, CDR1 is SNHLY, CDR2 FYNNEI. This CDR3 has 16 amino acids. CDR3 sequence: CASSETGPLLTYEQYF. CDR3 DNA: TGTGCCAGCAGTGAAACCGGGCCGCTTCTAACCTACGAGCAGTACTTC.

The chain recombines TRBV29-1 with TRBJ2-7; TRBD1 aligns across 12 bases. TRBJ2-5 matches the DNA end more closely, so the J call is doubtful. The germline V gene encodes CDR1 SQVTM and CDR2 ANQGSEA. This CDR3 is built from 15 residues. Here the CDR3 reads CSVVLGTGGEETQYF. The DNA of the CDR3 is TGCAGCGTTGTCCTAGGGACAGGGGGCGAGGAGACCCAGTACTTC.

The count of this clonotype is one. This sequence joins TRBV20-1 and TRBJ1-1; the D gene is possibly TRBD1 (6 bases). This CDR3 has 15 amino acids. The V gene's germline CDR1 is DFQATT and CDR2 SNEGSKA (reference sequence). V lost 0 bases to trimming and J lost 5 bases, with 16 bases between them. The CDR3 DNA sequence: TGCAGTGCTAGAGATCAGGGTCCAAGGGGGACTGAAGCTTTCTTT. This gives the protein CSARDQGPRGTEAFF.